This T cell receptor (beta chain) was recorded in a study of blood T cell repertoires in COVID-19. For the study at large: Collection of acute and convalescent COVID-19 samples took place in the United States, Italy and Spain.

Germline V gene data show CDR1 as LGHDT and CDR2 as YNNKEL (reference sequence). V lost 0 bases to trimming and J lost 8 bases, with 25 bases between them. The CDR3 has 18 amino acids. Source study methods: Counts of nucleated cells, estimated from reference gene primer amplification, were obtained. Assay used: immunoSEQ multiplex PCR; TCRdb lists only in-frame clones, some missing. The V and J calls and clone size were taken over from that table, and D and trimming were inferred from the DNA. Here the sample spans 16,000 or so clones, around 89% being singletons. This TCR derives from a man older than 75 with acute or convalescent COVID-19. V usage is TRBV3-1 (or the pseudogene TRBV3-2) and J usage is TRBJ1-2; D remains unclear. The sample taken for sequencing was peripheral blood. The CDR3 loop reads CASSQEVTPPPRDHGYTF. CDR3 DNA sequence: TGTGCCAGCAGCCAAGAGGTGACCCCTCCCCCCCGGGATCACGGCTACACCTTC.